The clone carrying this TCR beta chain was picked up a small number of times. Sequenced by immunoSEQ multiplex PCR; TCRdb stores in-frame clones only, minus some. This sample has 70,000 or so clones, with around 86% found just once. Germline CDR1 LNHDA, CDR2 SQIVND (reference sequence). The CDR3 loop spans 14 amino acids. V lost 6 bases and J lost 6, with 15 bases in between. This entry comes from a study of blood T cell repertoires in COVID-19. The chain uses TRBV19 and TRBJ1-5; TRBD1 is a possible D gene (5 bases). The specimen was peripheral blood. The receptor's source is a middle-aged man with active COVID-19. The CDR3 bases are TGTGCCAGTAGAACTCTCGGAGGGGTTCAGCCCCAGCATTTT. It encodes CASRTLGGVQPQHF.